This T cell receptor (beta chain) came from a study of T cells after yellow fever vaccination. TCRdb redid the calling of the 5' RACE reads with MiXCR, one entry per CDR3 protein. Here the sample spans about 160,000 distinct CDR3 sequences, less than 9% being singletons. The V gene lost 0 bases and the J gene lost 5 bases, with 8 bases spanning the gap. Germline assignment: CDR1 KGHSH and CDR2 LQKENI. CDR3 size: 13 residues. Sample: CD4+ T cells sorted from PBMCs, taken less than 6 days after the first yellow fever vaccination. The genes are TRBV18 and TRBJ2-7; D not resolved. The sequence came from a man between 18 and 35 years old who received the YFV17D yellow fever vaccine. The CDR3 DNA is TGTGCCAGCTCACCACCCTCATCCGACGAGCAGTACTTC. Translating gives CASSPPSSDEQYF.